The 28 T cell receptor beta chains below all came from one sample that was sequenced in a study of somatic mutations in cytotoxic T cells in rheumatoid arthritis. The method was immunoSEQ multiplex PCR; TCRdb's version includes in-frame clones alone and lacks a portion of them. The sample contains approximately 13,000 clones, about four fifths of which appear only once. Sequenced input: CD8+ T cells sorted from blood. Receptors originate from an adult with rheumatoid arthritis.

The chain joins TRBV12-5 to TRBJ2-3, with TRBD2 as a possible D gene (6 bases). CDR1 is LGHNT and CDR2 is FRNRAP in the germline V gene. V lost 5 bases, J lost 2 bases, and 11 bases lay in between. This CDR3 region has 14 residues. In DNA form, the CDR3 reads TGTGCTAGTGGTGGGGAGGTGTTCACAGATACGCAGTATTTT. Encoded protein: CASGGEVFTDTQYF.

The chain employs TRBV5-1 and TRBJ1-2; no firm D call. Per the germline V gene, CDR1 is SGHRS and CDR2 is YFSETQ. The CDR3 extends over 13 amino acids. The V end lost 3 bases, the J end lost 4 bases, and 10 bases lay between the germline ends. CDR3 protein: CASSSRSGYGYTF. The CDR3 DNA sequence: TGCGCCAGCAGCTCCCGCTCAGGCTATGGCTACACCTTC. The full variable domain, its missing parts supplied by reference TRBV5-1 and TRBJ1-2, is KAGVTQTPRYLIKTRGQQVTLSCSPISGHRSVSWYQQTPGQGLQFLFEYFSETQRNKGNFPGRFSGRQFSNSRSEMNVSTLELGDSALYLCASSSRSGYGYTFGSGTRLTVV.

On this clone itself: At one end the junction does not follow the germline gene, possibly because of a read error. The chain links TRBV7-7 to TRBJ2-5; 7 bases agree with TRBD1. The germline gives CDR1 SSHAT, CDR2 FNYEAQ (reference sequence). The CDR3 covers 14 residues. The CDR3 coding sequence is TGTGCTAGCAGCGATACCGGGACAGAAGAGACCCAGTACTTC. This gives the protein CASSDTGTEETQYF.

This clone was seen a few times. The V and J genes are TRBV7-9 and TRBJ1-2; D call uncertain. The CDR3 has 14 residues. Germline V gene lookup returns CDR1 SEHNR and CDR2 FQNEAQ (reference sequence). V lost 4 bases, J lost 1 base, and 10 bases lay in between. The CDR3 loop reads CASSSTYFNYGYTF. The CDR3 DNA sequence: TGTGCCAGCAGCTCAACGTACTTTAACTATGGCTACACCTTC. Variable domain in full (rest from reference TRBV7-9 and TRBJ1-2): DTGVSQNPRHKITKRGQNVTFRCDPISEHNRLYWYRQTLGQGPEFLTYFQNEAQLEKSRLLSDRFSAERPKGSFSTLEIQRTEQGDSAMYLCASSSTYFNYGYTFGSGTRLTVV.

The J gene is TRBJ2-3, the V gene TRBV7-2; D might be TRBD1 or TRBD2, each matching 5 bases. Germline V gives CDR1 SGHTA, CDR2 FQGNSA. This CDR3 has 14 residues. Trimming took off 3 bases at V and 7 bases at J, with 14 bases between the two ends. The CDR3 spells CASSFSDSSNTQYF. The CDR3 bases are TGTGCCAGCAGCTTTAGCGACAGCAGCAATACGCAGTATTTT.

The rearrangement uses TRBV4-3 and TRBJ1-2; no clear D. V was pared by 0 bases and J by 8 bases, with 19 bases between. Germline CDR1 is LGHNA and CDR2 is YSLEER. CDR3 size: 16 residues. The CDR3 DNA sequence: TGCGCCAGCAGCCAAGACCCTGAGAGAGGGTCCGTAGGCTACACCTTC. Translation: CASSQDPERGSVGYTF.

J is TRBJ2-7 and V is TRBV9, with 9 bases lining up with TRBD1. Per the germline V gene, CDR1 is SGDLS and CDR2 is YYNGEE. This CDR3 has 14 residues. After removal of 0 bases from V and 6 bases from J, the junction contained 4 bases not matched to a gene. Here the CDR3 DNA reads TGTGCCAGCAGCGTAGAACAGGGGGCGATCGAGCAGTACTTC. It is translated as CASSVEQGAIEQYF.

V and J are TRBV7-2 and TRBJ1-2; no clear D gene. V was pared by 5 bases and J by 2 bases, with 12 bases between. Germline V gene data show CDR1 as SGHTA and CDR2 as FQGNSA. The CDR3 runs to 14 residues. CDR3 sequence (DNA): TGTGCCAGCAGCGTGGGATCTGGGAACTATGGCTACACCTTC. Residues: CASSVGSGNYGYTF.

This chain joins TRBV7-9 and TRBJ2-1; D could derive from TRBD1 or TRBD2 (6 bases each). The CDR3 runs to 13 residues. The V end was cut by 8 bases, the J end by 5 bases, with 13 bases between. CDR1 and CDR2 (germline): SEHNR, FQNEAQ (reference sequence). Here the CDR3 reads CASDGGLDNEQFF. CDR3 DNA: TGTGCCAGCGATGGGGGGCTAGACAATGAGCAGTTCTTC.

The CDR3 nucleotides read TGTGCCAGCAAGGGGAGCACAGATGAGCAGTTCTTC. Translation gives CASKGSTDEQFF. V and J are TRBV27 and TRBJ2-1; D possibly uses TRBD1 or TRBD2 (5 bases each). Trimming took off 7 bases at V and 8 bases at J, with 12 bases between the two ends. This CDR3 is built from 12 residues. Germline V gene lookup returns CDR1 MNHEY and CDR2 SMNVEV (reference sequence).

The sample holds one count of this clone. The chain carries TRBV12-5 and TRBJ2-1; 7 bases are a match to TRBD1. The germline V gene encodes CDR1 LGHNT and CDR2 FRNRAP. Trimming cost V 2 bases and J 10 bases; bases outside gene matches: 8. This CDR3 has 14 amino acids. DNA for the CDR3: TGTGCTAGTGGTTTGTTATCAGGGGGAGCCGAGCAGTTCTTC. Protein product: CASGLLSGGAEQFF.

CDR3 protein: CASSRRGDEQFF. CDR3 nucleotide sequence: TGTGCCAGTAGTCGACGGGGGGATGAGCAGTTCTTC. V gene TRBV19 combines with J gene TRBJ2-1, with 7 bases matching TRBD2. Germline V gene lookup returns CDR1 LNHDA and CDR2 SQIVND (reference sequence). The V segment lost 5 bases and the J segment 8 bases; nucleotides outside the gene matches: 3. There are 12 residues in the CDR3.

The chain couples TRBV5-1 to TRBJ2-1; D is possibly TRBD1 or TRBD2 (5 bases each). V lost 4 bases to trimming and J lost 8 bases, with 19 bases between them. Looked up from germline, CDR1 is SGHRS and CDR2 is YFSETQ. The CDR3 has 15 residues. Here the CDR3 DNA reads TGCGCCAGCAGCCCAACCGGGACCGGGTGGGATGAGCAGTTCTTC. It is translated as CASSPTGTGWDEQFF.

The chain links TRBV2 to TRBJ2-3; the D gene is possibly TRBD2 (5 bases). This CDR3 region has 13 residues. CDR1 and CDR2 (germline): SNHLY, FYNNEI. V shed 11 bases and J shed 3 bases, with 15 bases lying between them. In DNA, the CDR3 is TGTGCCCTACTGAAAGGGAGAACAGATACGCAGTATTTT. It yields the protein CALLKGRTDTQYF. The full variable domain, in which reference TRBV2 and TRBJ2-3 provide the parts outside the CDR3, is EPEVTQTPSHQVTQMGQEVILRCVPISNHLYFYWYRQILGQKVEFLVSFYNNEISEKSEIFDDQFSVERPDGSNFTLKIRSTKLEDSAMYFCALLKGRTDTQYFGPGTRLTVL.

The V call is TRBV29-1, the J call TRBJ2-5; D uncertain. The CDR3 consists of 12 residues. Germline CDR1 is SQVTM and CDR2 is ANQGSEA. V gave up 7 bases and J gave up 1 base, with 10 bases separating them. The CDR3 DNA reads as TGCAGCGCTAAGGACGGCCAAGAGACCCAGTACTTC. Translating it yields CSAKDGQETQYF. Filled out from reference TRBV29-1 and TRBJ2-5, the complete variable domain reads SAVISQKPSRDICQRGTSLTIQCQVDSQVTMMFWYRQQPGQSLTLIATANQGSEATYESGFVIDKFPISRPNLTFSTLTVSNMSPEDSSIYLCSAKDGQETQYFGPGTRLLVL.

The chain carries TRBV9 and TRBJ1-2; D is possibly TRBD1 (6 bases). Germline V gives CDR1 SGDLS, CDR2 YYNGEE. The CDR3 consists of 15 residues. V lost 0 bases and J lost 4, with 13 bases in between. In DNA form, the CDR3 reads TGTGCCAGCAGCGTAGGCCCAGGGGTTGGCTATGGCTACACCTTC. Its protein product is CASSVGPGVGYGYTF.

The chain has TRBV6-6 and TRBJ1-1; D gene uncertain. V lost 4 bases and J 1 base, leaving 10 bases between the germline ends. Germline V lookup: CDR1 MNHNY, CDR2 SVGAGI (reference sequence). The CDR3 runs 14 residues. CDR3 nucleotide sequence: TGTGCCAGCAGTTCCTTTTGGGGGAACACTGAAGCTTTCTTT. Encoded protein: CASSSFWGNTEAFF.

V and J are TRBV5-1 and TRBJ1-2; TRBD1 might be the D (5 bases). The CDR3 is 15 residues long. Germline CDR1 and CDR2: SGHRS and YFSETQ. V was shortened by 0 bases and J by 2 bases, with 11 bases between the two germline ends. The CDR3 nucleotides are TGCGCCAGCAGCTTGGCCGGGGGGATGAACTATGGCTACACCTTC. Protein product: CASSLAGGMNYGYTF.

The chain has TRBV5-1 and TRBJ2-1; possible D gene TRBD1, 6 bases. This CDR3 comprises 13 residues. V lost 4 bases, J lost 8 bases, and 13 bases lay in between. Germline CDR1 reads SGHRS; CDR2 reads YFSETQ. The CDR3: CASSLLGADEQFF. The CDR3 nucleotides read TGCGCCAGCAGCCTGCTGGGGGCCGATGAGCAGTTCTTC.

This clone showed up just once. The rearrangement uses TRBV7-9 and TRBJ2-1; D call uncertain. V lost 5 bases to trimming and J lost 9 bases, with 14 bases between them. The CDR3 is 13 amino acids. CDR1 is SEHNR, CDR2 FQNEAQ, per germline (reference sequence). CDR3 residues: CASSPSPNTEQFF. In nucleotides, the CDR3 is TGTGCCAGCAGCCCCAGCCCAAACACTGAGCAGTTCTTC.

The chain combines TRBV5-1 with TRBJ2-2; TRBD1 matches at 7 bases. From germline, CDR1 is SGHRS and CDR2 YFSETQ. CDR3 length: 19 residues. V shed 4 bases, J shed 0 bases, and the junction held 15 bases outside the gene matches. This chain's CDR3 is CASSPSQETGWANTGELFF. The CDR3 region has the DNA TGCGCCAGCAGCCCGTCTCAGGAGACAGGGTGGGCGAACACCGGGGAGCTGTTTTTT. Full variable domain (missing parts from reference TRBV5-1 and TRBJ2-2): KAGVTQTPRYLIKTRGQQVTLSCSPISGHRSVSWYQQTPGQGLQFLFEYFSETQRNKGNFPGRFSGRQFSNSRSEMNVSTLELGDSALYLCASSPSQETGWANTGELFFGEGSRLTVL.

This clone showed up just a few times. CDR3 coding DNA: TGTGCCAGCAGTTTAGGGAACTCTGGGGCCAACGTCCTGACTTTC. Translating gives CASSLGNSGANVLTF. The V gene is TRBV28, the J gene TRBJ2-6; D is unresolved. Looked up from germline, CDR1 is MDHEN and CDR2 is SYDVKM. V was trimmed by 2 bases and J by 0 bases, leaving 5 bases between them. The CDR3 sequence is 15 residues long.

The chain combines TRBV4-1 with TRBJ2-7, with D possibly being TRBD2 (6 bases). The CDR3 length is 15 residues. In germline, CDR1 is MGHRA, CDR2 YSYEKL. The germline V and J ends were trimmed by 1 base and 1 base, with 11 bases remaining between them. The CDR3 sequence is CASSQGSGGSYEQYF. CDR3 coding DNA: TGCGCCAGCAGCCAAGGGTCCGGGGGTTCCTACGAGCAGTACTTC.

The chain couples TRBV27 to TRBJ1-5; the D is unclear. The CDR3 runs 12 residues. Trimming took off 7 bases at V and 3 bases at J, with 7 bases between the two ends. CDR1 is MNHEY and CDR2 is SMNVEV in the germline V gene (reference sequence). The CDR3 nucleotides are TGTGCCAGCAAACGGATCAATCAGCCCCAGCATTTT. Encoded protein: CASKRINQPQHF.

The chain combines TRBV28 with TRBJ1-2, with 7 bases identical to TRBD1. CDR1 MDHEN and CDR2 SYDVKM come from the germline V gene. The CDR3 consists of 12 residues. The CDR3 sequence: CASVRGTYGYTF. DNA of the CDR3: TGTGCGAGCGTCAGGGGGACATATGGCTACACCTTC.

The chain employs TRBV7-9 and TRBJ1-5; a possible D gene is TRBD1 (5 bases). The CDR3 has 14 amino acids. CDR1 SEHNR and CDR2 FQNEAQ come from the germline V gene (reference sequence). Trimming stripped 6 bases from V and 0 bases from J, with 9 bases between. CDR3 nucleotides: TGTGCCAGCAGTACAGGACCTAGCAATCAGCCCCAGCATTTT. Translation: CASSTGPSNQPQHF.

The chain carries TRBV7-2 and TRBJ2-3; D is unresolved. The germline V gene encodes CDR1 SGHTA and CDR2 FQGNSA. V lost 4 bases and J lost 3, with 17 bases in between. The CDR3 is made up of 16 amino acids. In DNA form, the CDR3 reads TGTGCCAGCAGCTCCCCGCAGTGGGGTCGGACAGATACGCAGTATTTT. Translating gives CASSSPQWGRTDTQYF. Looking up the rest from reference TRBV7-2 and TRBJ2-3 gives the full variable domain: GAGVSQSPSNKVTEKGKDVELRCDPISGHTALYWYRQSLGQGLEFLIYFQGNSAPDKSGLPSDRFSAERTGGSVSTLTIQRTQQEDSAVYLCASSSPQWGRTDTQYFGPGTRLTVL.

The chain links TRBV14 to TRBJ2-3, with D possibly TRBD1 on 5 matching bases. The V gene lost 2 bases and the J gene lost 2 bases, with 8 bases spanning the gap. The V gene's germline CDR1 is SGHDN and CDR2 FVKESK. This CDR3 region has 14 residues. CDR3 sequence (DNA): TGTGCCAGCAGCCAACACAGGCACACAGATACGCAGTATTTT. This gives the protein CASSQHRHTDTQYF.